These T cell receptor beta chains were read from a single sample in a study of long-term antiretroviral therapy in people with HIV. This table comes from immunoSEQ multiplex PCR, and its TCRdb copy is limited to in-frame clones, with some not included. The table includes around 20,000 clones, just under 80% detected once. The sample was unsorted PBMCs, taken at the start of antiretroviral therapy, before treatment. These receptors all come from a woman in her 40s with HIV. The conserved cysteine and the conserved F or W are not part of the CDR3 here.

J,V,CDR3
TRBJ1-5,TRBV28,ASSLRQGAQQPQH
TRBJ2-7,TRBV4-1,ASSQGNSGGLYEQY
TRBJ1-6,TRBV7-2,ASSLDSGTGGYNSPLH
TRBJ2-7,TRBV7-2,ASSLGGVHEQY
TRBJ1-1,TRBV4-3,ASSQAKLGGTEAF
TRBJ2-1,TRBV5-4,ASSLGGTSGTNEQF
TRBJ2-2,TRBV11-2,ASSLGVAGSGELF
TRBJ2-6,TRBV7-3,ASSTGSGANVLT
TRBJ1-4,TRBV6-1,ASSEAWTTTNEKLF
TRBJ1-5,TRBV6-1,ASSEDVTGWNRPQH
TRBJ2-7,TRBV27,ASSAGPAKGAHEQY
TRBJ1-2,TRBV5-1,ASRKGQGYFGYT
TRBJ1-1,TRBV18,ASSQMTGAGNTEAF
TRBJ1-2,TRBV15,ATSRDRVSSHGYT
TRBJ2-5,TRBV19,ASSTSTLETQY
TRBJ2-7,TRBV6-6,ASRQGNLYEQY
TRBJ2-3,TRBV14,ASSHLLSGYSTDTQY
TRBJ2-7,TRBV18,ASSPLGRDRGAKQY
TRBJ2-5,TRBV5-1,ASSSTLAGGRETQY
TRBJ2-3,TRBV5-5,ASNTGDQDTQY